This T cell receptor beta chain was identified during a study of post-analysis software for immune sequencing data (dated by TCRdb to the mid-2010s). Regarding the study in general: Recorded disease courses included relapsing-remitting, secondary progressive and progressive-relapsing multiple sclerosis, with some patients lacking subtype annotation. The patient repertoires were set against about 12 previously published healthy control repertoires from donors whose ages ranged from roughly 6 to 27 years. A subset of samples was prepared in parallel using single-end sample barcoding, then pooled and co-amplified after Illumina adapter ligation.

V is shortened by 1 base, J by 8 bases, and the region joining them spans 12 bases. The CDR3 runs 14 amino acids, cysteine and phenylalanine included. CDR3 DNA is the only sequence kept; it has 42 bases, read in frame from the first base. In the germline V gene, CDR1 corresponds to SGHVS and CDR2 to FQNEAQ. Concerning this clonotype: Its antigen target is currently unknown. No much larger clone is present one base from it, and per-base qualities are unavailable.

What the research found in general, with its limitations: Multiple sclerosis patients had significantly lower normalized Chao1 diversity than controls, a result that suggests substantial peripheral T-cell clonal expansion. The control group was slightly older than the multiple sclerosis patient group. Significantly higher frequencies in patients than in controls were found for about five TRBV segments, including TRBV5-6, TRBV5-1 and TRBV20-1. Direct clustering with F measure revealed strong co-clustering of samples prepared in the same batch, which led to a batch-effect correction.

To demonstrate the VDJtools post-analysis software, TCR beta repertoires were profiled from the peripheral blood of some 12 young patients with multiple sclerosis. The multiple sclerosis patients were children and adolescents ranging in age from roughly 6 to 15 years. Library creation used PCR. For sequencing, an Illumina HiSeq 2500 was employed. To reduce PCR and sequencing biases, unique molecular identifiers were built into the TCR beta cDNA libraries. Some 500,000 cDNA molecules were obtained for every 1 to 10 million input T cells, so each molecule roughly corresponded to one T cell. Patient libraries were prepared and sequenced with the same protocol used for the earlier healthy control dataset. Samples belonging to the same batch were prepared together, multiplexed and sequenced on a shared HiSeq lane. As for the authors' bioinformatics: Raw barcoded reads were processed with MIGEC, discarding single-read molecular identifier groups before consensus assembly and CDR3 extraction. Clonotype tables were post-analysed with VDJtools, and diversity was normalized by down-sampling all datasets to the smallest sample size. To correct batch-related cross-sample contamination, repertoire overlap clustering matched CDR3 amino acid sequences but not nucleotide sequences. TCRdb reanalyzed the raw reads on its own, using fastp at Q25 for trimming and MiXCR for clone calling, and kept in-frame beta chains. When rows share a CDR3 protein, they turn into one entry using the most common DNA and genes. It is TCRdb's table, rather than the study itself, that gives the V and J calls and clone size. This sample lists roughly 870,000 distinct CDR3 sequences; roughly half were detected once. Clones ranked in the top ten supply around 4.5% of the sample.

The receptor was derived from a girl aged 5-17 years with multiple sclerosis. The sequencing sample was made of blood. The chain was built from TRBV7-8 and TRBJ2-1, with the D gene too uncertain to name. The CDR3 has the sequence CASSLVGIGDEQFF. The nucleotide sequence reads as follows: TGTGCCAGCAGCTTAGTGGGGATCGGCGATGAGCAGTTCTTC.